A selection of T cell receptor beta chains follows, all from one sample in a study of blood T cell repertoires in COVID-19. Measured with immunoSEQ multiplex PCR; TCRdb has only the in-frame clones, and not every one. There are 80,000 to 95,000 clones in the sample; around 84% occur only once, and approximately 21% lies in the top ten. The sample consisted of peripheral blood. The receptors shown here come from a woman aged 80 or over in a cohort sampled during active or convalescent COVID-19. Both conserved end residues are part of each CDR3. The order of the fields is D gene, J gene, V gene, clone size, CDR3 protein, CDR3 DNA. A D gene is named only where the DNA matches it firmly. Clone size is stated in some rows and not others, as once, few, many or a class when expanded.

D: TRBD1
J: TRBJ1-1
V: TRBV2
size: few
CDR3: CASSEGQGTEAFF
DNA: TGTGCCAGCAGCGAGGGACAGGGTACTGAAGCTTTCTTT

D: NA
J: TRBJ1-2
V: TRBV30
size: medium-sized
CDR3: CAWSVGGANYGYTF
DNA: TGTGCCTGGAGTGTAGGGGGGGCTAACTATGGCTACACCTTC

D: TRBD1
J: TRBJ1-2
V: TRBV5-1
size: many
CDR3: CASSWGTDVRGYTF
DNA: TGCGCCAGCAGCTGGGGGACAGACGTTAGGGGCTACACCTTC

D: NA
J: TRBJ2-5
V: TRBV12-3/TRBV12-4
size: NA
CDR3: CASSLRQETQYF
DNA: TGTGCCAGCAGTTTGAGGCAAGAGACCCAGTACTTC

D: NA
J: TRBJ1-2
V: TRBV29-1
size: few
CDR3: CSVDEYRGKDYGYTF
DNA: TGCAGCGTTGACGAATATAGGGGAAAGGACTATGGCTACACCTTC

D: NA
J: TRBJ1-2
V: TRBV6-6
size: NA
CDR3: CASSSGSGYTF
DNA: TGTGCCAGCAGTTCGGGTTCCGGCTACACCTTC

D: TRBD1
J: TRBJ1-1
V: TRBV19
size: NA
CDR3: CASSITGTANTEAFF
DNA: TGTGCCAGTAGTATCACCGGGACAGCAAACACTGAAGCTTTCTTT

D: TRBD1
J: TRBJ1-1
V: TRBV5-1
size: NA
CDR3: CASSLDQGAYTEAFF
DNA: TGCGCCAGCAGCTTGGATCAGGGGGCCTACACTGAAGCTTTCTTT

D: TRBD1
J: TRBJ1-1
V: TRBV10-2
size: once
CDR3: CASSDYFKGARGTEAFF
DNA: TGCGCCAGCAGTGATTATTTTAAGGGGGCGCGGGGCACTGAAGCTTTCTTT

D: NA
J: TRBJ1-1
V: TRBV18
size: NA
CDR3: CASSPAGDTEAFF
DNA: TGTGCCAGCTCACCGGCTGGAGACACTGAAGCTTTCTTT

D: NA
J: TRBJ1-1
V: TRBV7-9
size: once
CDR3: CASSLRAPDSEAFF
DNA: TGTGCCAGCAGCTTACGGGCCCCGGACAGTGAAGCTTTCTTT

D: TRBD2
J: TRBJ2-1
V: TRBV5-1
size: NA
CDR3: CASSWNGAGLTYNEQFF
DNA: TGCGCCAGCAGCTGGAATGGTGCGGGACTAACTTACAATGAGCAGTTCTTC

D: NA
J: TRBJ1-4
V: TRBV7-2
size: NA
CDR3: CASSLYGQLNNEKLFF
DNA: TGTGCCAGCAGCCTATACGGACAGCTGAACAATGAAAAACTGTTTTTT

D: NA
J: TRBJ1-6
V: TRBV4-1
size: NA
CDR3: CASSQEPEDTYNSPLHF
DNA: TGCGCCAGCAGCCAAGAGCCTGAGGACACCTATAATTCACCCCTCCACTTT

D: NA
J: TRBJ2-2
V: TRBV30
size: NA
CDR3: CAWRGRQTGELFF
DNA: TGTGCCTGGAGGGGGCGTCAGACCGGGGAGCTGTTTTTT

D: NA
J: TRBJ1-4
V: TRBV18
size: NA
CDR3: CASSHNPTTVTNEKLFF
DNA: TGTGCCAGCTCACACAACCCGACGACAGTAACTAATGAAAAACTGTTTTTT

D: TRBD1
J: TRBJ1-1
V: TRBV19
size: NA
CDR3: CASSIRDRGPNTEAFF
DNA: TGTGCCAGTAGTATACGAGACAGGGGCCCGAACACTGAAGCTTTCTTT

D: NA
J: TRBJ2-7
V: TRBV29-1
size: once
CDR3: CSVEGTGQYEQYF
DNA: TGCAGCGTTGAAGGTACAGGGCAGTACGAGCAGTACTTC

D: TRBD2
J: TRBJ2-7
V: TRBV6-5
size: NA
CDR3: CASSSTSGRAYEQYF
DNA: TGTGCCAGCAGTTCGACTAGCGGGAGGGCCTACGAGCAGTACTTC

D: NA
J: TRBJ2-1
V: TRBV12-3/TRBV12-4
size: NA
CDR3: CASSPDRFRQFF
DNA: TGTGCCAGCAGTCCCGACAGGTTCAGGCAGTTCTTC

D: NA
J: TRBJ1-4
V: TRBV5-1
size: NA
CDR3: CASSLAGAGVGEKLFF
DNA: TGCGCCAGCAGCTTGGCAGGGGCAGGGGTTGGCGAAAAACTGTTTTTT

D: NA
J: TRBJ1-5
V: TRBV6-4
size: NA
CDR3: CASSDPRGAYSNQPQHF
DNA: TGTGCCAGCAGTGACCCGCGGGGGGCCTATAGCAATCAGCCCCAGCATTTT

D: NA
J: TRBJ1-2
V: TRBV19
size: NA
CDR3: CASSIQGQNYGYTF
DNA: TGTGCCAGTAGTATACAGGGCCAGAACTATGGCTACACCTTC

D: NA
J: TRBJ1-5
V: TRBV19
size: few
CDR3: CASNQQGHNQPQHF
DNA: TGTGCCAGTAATCAACAGGGACACAATCAGCCCCAGCATTTT

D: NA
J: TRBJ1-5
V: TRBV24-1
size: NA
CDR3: CATSMGRGPQHF
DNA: TGTGCCACCAGCATGGGGCGCGGGCCCCAGCATTTT

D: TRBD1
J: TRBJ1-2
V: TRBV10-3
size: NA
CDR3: CAIRSIQGAGGYTF
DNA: TGTGCCATCAGAAGTATACAGGGGGCGGGTGGCTACACCTTC

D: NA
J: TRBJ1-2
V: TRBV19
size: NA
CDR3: CASSIRLAGLGNNGYTF
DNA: TGTGCCAGTAGTATAAGATTGGCAGGGTTGGGTAACAATGGCTACACCTTC

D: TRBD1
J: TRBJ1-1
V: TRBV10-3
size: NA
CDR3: CAIKQGWDTEAFF
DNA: TGTGCCATCAAACAGGGGTGGGACACTGAAGCTTTCTTT

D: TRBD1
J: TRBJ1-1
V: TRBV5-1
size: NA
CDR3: CASSLPGQGWTEAFF
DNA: TGCGCCAGCAGCCTTCCGGGACAGGGATGGACTGAAGCTTTCTTT

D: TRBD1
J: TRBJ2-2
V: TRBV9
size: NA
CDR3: CASSARDSHTGELFF
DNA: TGTGCCAGCAGCGCCCGGGACAGCCACACCGGGGAGCTGTTTTTT

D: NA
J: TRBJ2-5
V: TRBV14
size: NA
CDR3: CASSQVRETQYF
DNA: TGTGCCAGCAGCCAAGTTCGAGAGACCCAGTACTTC

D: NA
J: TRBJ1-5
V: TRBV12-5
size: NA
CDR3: CASGFQGPNQPQHF
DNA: TGTGCTAGTGGTTTTCAGGGGCCCAATCAGCCCCAGCATTTT

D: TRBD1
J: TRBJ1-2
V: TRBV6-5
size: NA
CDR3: CASTSWDRSYYGYTF
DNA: TGTGCCAGCACCTCATGGGACAGGTCCTACTATGGCTACACCTTC

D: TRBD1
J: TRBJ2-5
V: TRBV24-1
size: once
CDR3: CATSDFTTGYQETQYF
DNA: TGTGCCACCAGTGATTTTACGACAGGGTACCAAGAGACCCAGTACTTC

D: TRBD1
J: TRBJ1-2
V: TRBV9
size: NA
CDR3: CASSVAGGQGVYGYTF
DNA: TGTGCCAGCAGCGTAGCTGGCGGTCAGGGGGTCTATGGCTACACCTTC

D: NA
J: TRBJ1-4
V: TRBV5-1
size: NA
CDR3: CASSFRGGNEKLFF
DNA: TGCGCCAGCAGCTTCAGGGGAGGGAATGAAAAACTGTTTTTT

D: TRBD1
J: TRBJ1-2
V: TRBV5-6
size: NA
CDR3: CASSAQGTGNYGYTF
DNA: TGTGCCAGCAGCGCGCAGGGGACAGGGAACTATGGCTACACCTTC

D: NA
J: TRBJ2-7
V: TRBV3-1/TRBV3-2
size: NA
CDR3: CASSQGPLAPGEQYF
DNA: TGTGCCAGCAGCCAAGGGCCACTAGCACCGGGAGAGCAGTACTTC

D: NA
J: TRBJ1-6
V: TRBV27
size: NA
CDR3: CASSLRGLGPSPLHF
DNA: TGTGCCAGCAGTTTAAGGGGCCTTGGCCCATCACCCCTCCACTTT